This T cell receptor beta chain was sequenced during a study of T-cell reconstitution after alpha-beta-depleted transplantation in children. The authors prepared the TCRbeta library with unique molecular identifiers. TCRdb used MiXCR to reprocess the PCR reads, holding one entry per CDR3 protein. The sample lists 350,000 to 400,000 distinct CDR3 sequences, 10% to 15% occurring once. CDR1 is DFQATT, CDR2 SNEGSKA, per germline (reference sequence). V lost 6 bases and J 8 bases, leaving 7 bases between the germline ends. The CDR3 sequence is 9 residues long. The chain uses TRBV20-1 and TRBJ1-2; D call uncertain. The clonotype originates from a human donor who donated a stem cell graft to a child with Fanconi anemia. The source was PBMCs, collected from the stem cell graft. The CDR3 is CSAPFGYTF. In nucleotides, the CDR3 is TGCAGTGCCCCGTTCGGCTACACCTTC.